Presented here are 4 T cell receptor beta chains from one specimen sequenced in a study of T cell responses to AZD1222 COVID-19 vaccine (dated by TCRdb to the early 2020s). Library preparation was by the immunoSEQ multiplex PCR assay. TCRdb obtained this table from immuneACCESS and retained in-frame rearrangements with V and J assigned. These tables miss some clones; where compared with another copy, unresolved V genes account for less than half of the shortfall, and the remainder is unexplained. The sample profile shows about 120,000 clones; around 93% of them were found once. 4% to 6% of the sample is taken by the ten largest. This sample's time point label indicates: about 28 days (+/-7) after the second vaccine dose. The sequencing here drew on peripheral blood, taken 28 days after the second AZD1222 dose. The receptors originated from an adult who received the AZD1222 COVID-19 vaccine.

This chain connects TRBV11-1 to TRBJ2-7, with D tentatively TRBD2 (5 bases). Germline CDR1 reads SGHAT; CDR2 reads FQDESV (reference sequence). This CDR3 has 14 amino acids. The ends were cut back, 5 bases at V and 2 bases at J, with 13 bases in the middle. CDR3 in amino acids: CASSRGEQAYEQYF. In nucleotides, the CDR3 is TGTGCCAGCAGCCGGGGAGAGCAGGCCTACGAGCAGTACTTC.

In this sample, this clone turned up a few times. The CDR3 DNA follows: TGTGCCAGCAGCCAAGATAGATCAGGGGCCAGGGGCTACACCTTC. This sequence encodes CASSQDRSGARGYTF. The chain is built from TRBV4-2 and TRBJ1-2, with TRBD1 as a possible D gene (6 bases). CDR1 is LGHNA and CDR2 is YNFKEQ in the germline V gene. This CDR3 comprises 15 residues. Trimming stripped 0 bases from V and 8 bases from J, with 16 bases between.

This clone was found once. The chain recombines TRBV3-1 (or the pseudogene TRBV3-2) with TRBJ2-5; no firm D call. There are 14 residues in the CDR3. Germline CDR1 reads LGHDT; CDR2 reads YNNKEL (reference sequence). V was clipped by 0 bases and J by 4 bases, with 9 bases between them. DNA of the CDR3: TGTGCCAGCAGCCAAGAGGAGTCACGAGAGACCCAGTACTTC. Protein: CASSQEESRETQYF.

This chain joins TRBV18 and TRBJ1-5, with 9 bases matching TRBD1. There are 17 residues in the CDR3. Looked up from germline, CDR1 is KGHSH and CDR2 is LQKENI. Germline trimming cut 1 base from V and 11 bases from J; bases unmatched to any gene: 15. The CDR3 DNA is TGTGCCAGCTCACCACTAGGAATTCGGACAGGGGAGCAGGCCCAGCATTTT. This translates into CASSPLGIRTGEQAQHF.